The 18 T cell receptor beta chains reported below all come from one sample, sequenced in a study of T-cell reconstitution after alpha-beta-depleted transplantation in children. The TCRbeta library was prepared with unique molecular identifiers. TCRdb re-called the PCR reads with MiXCR, one entry per CDR3 protein. The sample includes some 220,000 distinct CDR3 sequences, approximately 10% of them seen just once. Sequenced here: PBMCs from the stem cell graft donor, sampled from the stem cell graft. These receptors came from a human donor who donated a stem cell graft to a child with acute lymphoblastic leukemia.

This clonotype was counted between two and nine times. The chain uses TRBV5-1 and TRBJ2-7; D may be TRBD1 (5 bases). The V end lost 0 bases, the J end lost 3 bases, and 16 bases lay between the germline ends. Germline CDR1 SGHRS, CDR2 YFSETQ. The CDR3 consists of 16 residues. CDR3 loop: CASSLDLVGQGYEQYF. For the CDR3, the DNA is TGCGCCAGCAGCTTGGATCTGGTTGGGCAGGGCTACGAGCAGTACTTC.

This clonotype showed up many times. J is TRBJ2-2 and V is TRBV12-3 or TRBV12-4; either TRBD1 or TRBD2 may fit D (5 bases each). The CDR3 loop spans 16 amino acids. V was cut by 3 bases and J by 0 bases, with 11 bases left in between. Here the CDR3 reads CASSFGAPPNTGELFF. The CDR3 DNA reads TGTGCCAGCAGTTTCGGGGCCCCTCCGAACACCGGGGAGCTGTTTTTT.

This sequence joins TRBV19 and TRBJ1-4; D perhaps matches TRBD1 (5 bases). Germline values: CDR1 LNHDA, CDR2 SQIVND (reference sequence). Trimming took off 4 bases at V and 8 bases at J, with 17 bases between the two ends. The CDR3 has 15 residues. CDR3 protein: CASSTAQGYREKLFF. In nucleotides, the CDR3 is TGTGCCAGTAGTACCGCCCAGGGTTACCGGGAAAAACTGTTTTTT.

This clonotype has a handful of counts. This chain connects TRBV7-2 to TRBJ2-2; maybe TRBD1 (5 bases). There are 14 residues in the CDR3. V lost 1 base to trimming and J lost 6 bases, with 9 bases between them. Per the germline V gene, CDR1 is SGHTA and CDR2 is FQGNSA. CDR3 in DNA: TGTGCCAGCAGCTTAGACAGGACCTCCGGGGAGCTGTTTTTT. Its protein product is CASSLDRTSGELFF.

In this sample, this clonotype turned up a few times. The CDR3 sequence is CASTRLGLDTQYF. The DNA for the CDR3 is TGTGCCAGCACCCGACTAGGTCTTGATACGCAGTATTTT. This chain connects TRBV2 to TRBJ2-3; tentative D call: TRBD2 (6 bases). Trimming shortened V by 7 bases and J by 6 bases, and 14 bases separated the two germline ends. Germline CDR1 is SNHLY and CDR2 is FYNNEI. CDR3 size: 13 residues.

The gene calls are TRBV20-1 and TRBJ2-4; D unresolved. Germline CDR1 reads DFQATT; CDR2 reads SNEGSKA (reference sequence). The V gene lost 0 bases and the J gene lost 3 bases, with 3 bases spanning the gap. This CDR3 has 12 amino acids. CDR3 residues: CSARDDKNIQYF. In DNA form, the CDR3 reads TGCAGTGCTAGAGATGACAAAAACATTCAGTACTTC.

The rearrangement uses TRBV12-3 or TRBV12-4 and TRBJ1-4; no reliable D call. V was trimmed by 1 base and J by 3 bases, leaving 9 bases between them. The CDR3 sequence is 15 residues long. CDR3 in amino acids: CASSLGGLSNEKLFF. The CDR3 region has the DNA TGTGCCAGCAGTTTAGGGGGTCTTTCTAATGAAAAACTGTTTTTT.

J is TRBJ1-6 and V is TRBV20-1; perhaps TRBD1 as D (5 bases). The germline gives CDR1 DFQATT, CDR2 SNEGSKA (reference sequence). The germline V and J ends were trimmed by 6 bases and 8 bases, with 20 bases remaining between them. CDR3 length: 15 amino acids. CDR3 loop: CSAKDSGVVYSPLHF. The CDR3 bases are TGCAGTGCCAAGGACTCGGGGGTAGTTTATTCACCCCTCCACTTT.

Many counts were recorded for this clonotype. This chain joins TRBV5-6 and TRBJ2-7, with 10 bases that match TRBD2. Germline V lookup: CDR1 SGHDT, CDR2 YYEEEE. V gave up 1 base and J gave up 4 bases; unmatched junction bases: 8. This CDR3 comprises 16 residues. The CDR3 region has the DNA TGTGCCAGCAGCTTGCGTCCTAGCGGGGGAGTTTACGAGCAGTACTTC. Protein sequence: CASSLRPSGGVYEQYF.

In this sample, this clonotype turned up many times. The genes are TRBV29-1 and TRBJ2-7, with D unclear. The CDR3 has 15 residues. The V end lost 0 bases, the J end lost 0 bases, and 12 bases lay between the germline ends. CDR1 and CDR2 from the germline V gene are SQVTM and ANQGSEA. The CDR3 reads CSVEEPVVGSYEQYF. CDR3 in DNA: TGCAGCGTTGAAGAGCCAGTAGTTGGCTCCTACGAGCAGTACTTC.

The table lists this clonotype with a few counts. The chain joins TRBV29-1 to TRBJ2-7; 10 nucleotides align to TRBD1. The CDR3 extends over 14 amino acids. With 7 bases clipped from V and 4 bases from J, the junction kept 10 bases outside the gene matches. Germline values: CDR1 SQVTM, CDR2 ANQGSEA. This chain's CDR3 is CSGGQGSPPYEQYF. The CDR3 DNA is TGCAGCGGGGGACAGGGGTCCCCTCCTTACGAGCAGTACTTC.

The CDR3 sequence is CASSPGALEQYF. The CDR3 DNA is TGCGCCAGCAGCCCCGGGGCTCTCGAGCAGTACTTC. The chain uses TRBV5-1 and TRBJ2-7, with D perhaps TRBD1 or TRBD2 (5 bases each). Germline V gives CDR1 SGHRS, CDR2 YFSETQ. Trimming stripped 4 bases from V and 6 bases from J, with 11 bases between. This CDR3 spans 12 amino acids.

This chain uses TRBV20-1 with TRBJ2-7; possibly TRBD1 for D (5 bases). V dropped 5 bases and J dropped 0 bases, with 14 bases sitting between them. Per germline, CDR1 DFQATT and CDR2 SNEGSKA (reference sequence). This CDR3 is 14 amino acids long. The CDR3 bases are TGCAGTGCTCCTGGGGCGGAGCACTCCTACGAGCAGTACTTC. This translates into CSAPGAEHSYEQYF.

This clonotype showed up just a few times. CDR3 sequence reads: CASSQDSRGNYGYTF. In DNA form, the CDR3 reads TGTGCCAGCAGCCAAGATTCGAGGGGAAACTATGGCTACACCTTC. V and J are TRBV14 and TRBJ1-2; possible D gene TRBD1, 5 bases. The CDR3 has 15 residues. The V end was cut by 0 bases, the J end by 2 bases, with 10 bases between. Germline CDR1 and CDR2: SGHDN and FVKESK.

This clonotype was picked up many times. The chain couples TRBV7-6 to TRBJ2-2, with D unresolved. Germline V gene sequence: CDR1 SGHVS, CDR2 FNYEAQ. Trimming took off 5 bases at V and 0 bases at J, with 10 bases between the two ends. CDR3 size: 15 residues. CDR3 sequence reads: CASSLRDTNTGELFF. The CDR3 DNA follows: TGTGCCAGCAGCCTAAGGGATACGAACACCGGGGAGCTGTTTTTT. The entire variable domain, with the rest obtained from reference TRBV7-6 and TRBJ2-2, is as follows: GAGVSQSPRYKVTKRGQDVALRCDPISGHVSLYWYRQALGQGPEFLTYFNYEAQQDKSGLPNDRFSAERPEGSISTLTIQRTEQRDSAMYRCASSLRDTNTGELFFGEGSRLTVL.

The table lists this clonotype with many counts. CDR3 sequence: CASISTNRGVRLFF. The DNA for the CDR3 is TGTGCCAGCATCTCAACCAACCGCGGGGTTCGTCTTTTCTTT. The V call is TRBV2, the J call TRBJ1-1; D call uncertain. V shed 7 bases and J shed 13 bases, with 25 bases lying between them. The CDR3 sequence is 14 residues long. Germline V gene data show CDR1 as SNHLY and CDR2 as FYNNEI.

This clonotype was detected a few times. The rearrangement joins TRBV12-3 or TRBV12-4 to TRBJ1-3, with 10 bases matching TRBD1. V shed 3 bases and J 8 bases; nucleotides not matched to a gene: 4. There are 14 residues in the CDR3. DNA for the CDR3: TGTGCCAGCAGTTTTTCTGGACAGGGGGACACCATATATTTT. Translated: CASSFSGQGDTIYF.

Of note for this clonotype: Its ends do not fully match the called genes, so a read error is possible. V is TRBV20-1 and J is TRBJ2-7; D is possibly TRBD1 (6 bases). The CDR3 is made up of 13 amino acids. The V gene's germline CDR1 is DFQATT and CDR2 SNEGSKA (reference sequence). CDR3 bases: TGCAGTGCGAGAGGGGGACCTGGGTTGGAGCAGTACTTC. This gives the protein CSARGGPGLEQYF.